The 27 T cell receptor beta chains below come from one sample, sequenced in a study of blood T cell repertoires in COVID-19. Clones were sequenced by immunoSEQ multiplex PCR, and TCRdb holds only the in-frame ones, with some missing. The table lists tens of thousands of clones, about four fifths of them singletons, with 12% in the top ten. Material: peripheral blood. These receptors all come from a human donor in a cohort sampled during active COVID-19.

This chain uses TRBV9 with TRBJ2-1, with no clear D. This CDR3 contains 11 residues. Between the trimmed V and J ends, which lost 3 bases and 10 bases, there was a span of 8 bases. Germline assignment: CDR1 SGDLS and CDR2 YYNGEE. The CDR3 DNA reads TGTGCCAGCAGCGCCCTATCCGAGCAGTTCTTC. This translates into CASSALSEQFF.

The chain has TRBV7-9 and TRBJ1-6, with 9 bases that match TRBD1. CDR3 size: 15 residues. Germline CDR1 reads SEHNR; CDR2 reads FQNEAQ (reference sequence). V was clipped by 5 bases and J by 12 bases; unmatched bases: 11. In nucleotides, the CDR3 is TGTGCCAGCAGCCCCGGGACAGGGAGAGTAGGACCCCTCCACTTT. Its translation is CASSPGTGRVGPLHF.

The V call is TRBV2, the J call TRBJ2-1, with 12 bases aligning to TRBD2. J gave up 9 bases and V 4 bases, and 4 bases lay outside the gene matches. The CDR3 is 14 amino acids. Germline CDR1 SNHLY, CDR2 FYNNEI. The CDR3 sequence: CASSGLAGATEQFF. CDR3 bases: TGTGCCAGCAGTGGACTAGCGGGAGCCACTGAGCAGTTCTTC.

This clone appeared once. This sequence joins TRBV11-2 and TRBJ2-3; tentative D call: TRBD2 (6 bases). The CDR3 sequence is 14 residues long. Trimming took off 5 bases at V and 2 bases at J, with 11 bases between the two ends. Per germline, CDR1 SGHAT and CDR2 FQNNGV. DNA of the CDR3: TGTGCCAGCAGCCTGGGGGGACCCACAGATACGCAGTATTTT. This gives the protein CASSLGGPTDTQYF.

This chain links TRBV28 with TRBJ1-2, with 7 positions matching TRBD1. V dropped 9 bases and J dropped 4; count of bases not matched to a gene: 8. Germline V gene lookup returns CDR1 MDHEN and CDR2 SYDVKM. This CDR3 comprises 13 residues. The CDR3 reads CASDTGVPYGYTF. The CDR3 bases are TGTGCCAGTGATACAGGGGTCCCCTATGGCTACACCTTC.

The chain joins TRBV18 to TRBJ2-3; 9 positions match TRBD2. V lost 5 bases to trimming and J lost 2 bases; unmatched junction nucleotides: 5. The CDR3 runs 15 residues. Germline V lookup: CDR1 KGHSH, CDR2 LQKENI. CDR3 in amino acids: CASSSLAGDTDTQYF. The CDR3 DNA reads TGTGCCAGCTCATCCTTAGCGGGAGACACAGATACGCAGTATTTT.

V usage is TRBV6-5 and J usage is TRBJ2-7; 7 nucleotides match TRBD1. CDR3 length equals 16 residues. V shed 2 bases and J 0 bases; nucleotides not matched to a gene: 7. Germline assignment: CDR1 MNHEY and CDR2 SVGAGI. The CDR3 protein is CASSYIRPGGSYEQYF. CDR3 DNA: TGTGCCAGCAGTTACATTCGGCCAGGGGGCTCCTACGAGCAGTACTTC.

The V call is TRBV5-1, the J call TRBJ2-6; perhaps TRBD1 as D (6 bases). The CDR3 length is 17 residues. Per the germline V gene, CDR1 is SGHRS and CDR2 is YFSETQ. V lost 3 bases to trimming and J lost 0 bases, with 13 bases between them. CDR3 DNA sequence: TGCGCCAGCAGCTCCCAGGGGCCCACCTCTGGGGCCAACGTCCTGACTTTC. Protein product: CASSSQGPTSGANVLTF.

This clone was seen a single time. This chain links TRBV5-4 with TRBJ1-3; TRBD1 matches 7 bases. The CDR3 covers 16 residues. From germline, CDR1 is SGHNT and CDR2 YYREEE (reference sequence). Trimming took 0 bases from V and 2 from J; bases not matched to a gene: 5. The DNA of the CDR3 is TGTGCCAGCAGCTTGGCTGCGACAGGGACTGGAAACACCATATATTTT. Amino acids: CASSLAATGTGNTIYF. The full variable domain, in which reference TRBV5-4 and TRBJ1-3 provide the parts outside the CDR3, is ETGVTQSPTHLIKTRGQQVTLRCSSQSGHNTVSWYQQALGQGPQFIFQYYREEENGRGNFPPRFSGLQFPNYSSELNVNALELDDSALYLCASSLAATGTGNTIYFGEGSWLTVV.

The rearrangement links TRBV15 to TRBJ1-3, with a possible D match to TRBD1 (6 bases). Looked up from germline, CDR1 is LNHNV and CDR2 is YYDKDF (reference sequence). V shed 3 bases and J shed 4 bases, with 16 bases lying between them. This CDR3 is 16 amino acids long. CDR3 nucleotides: TGTGCCACCAGCAGCCCCCTACAGGGTTCCGGAAACACCATATATTTT. Residues: CATSSPLQGSGNTIYF.

The chain employs TRBV18 and TRBJ2-7; TRBD1 matches at 12 bases. The CDR3 spans 15 residues. Trimming took 4 bases from V and 6 from J; bases not matched to a gene: 7. Looked up from germline, CDR1 is KGHSH and CDR2 is LQKENI. In nucleotides, the CDR3 is TGTGCCAGCTCACAGGGACAGGGGGCCGTGGGCGAGCAGTACTTC. It translates to CASSQGQGAVGEQYF.

The rearrangement uses TRBV2 and TRBJ2-2, with D hard to call. CDR1 and CDR2 from the germline V gene are SNHLY and FYNNEI. Trimming removed 6 bases at V and 4 bases at J, with 9 bases between. The CDR3 runs to 13 residues. CDR3: CASRAGSTGELFF. The CDR3 DNA is TGTGCCAGCAGAGCAGGCAGCACCGGGGAGCTGTTTTTT.

The chain joins TRBV28 to TRBJ2-2; D gene uncertain. The CDR3 is 14 amino acids. The V end lost 11 bases, the J end lost 7 bases, and 20 bases lay between the germline ends. Germline V CDR1 and CDR2: MDHEN, SYDVKM. In DNA, the CDR3 is TGTGCCGACCCGATTTTCCCCGGCGGCGGGGAGCTGTTTTTT. This translates into CADPIFPGGGELFF. Supplemented by reference TRBV28 and TRBJ2-2, the full variable domain reads DVKVTQSSRYLVKRTGEKVFLECVQDMDHENMFWYRQDPGLGLRLIYFSYDVKMKEKGDIPEGYSVSREKKERFSLILESASTNQTSMYLCADPIFPGGGELFFGEGSRLTVL.

Only one count was recorded for this clone. J is TRBJ1-5 and V is TRBV7-3, with TRBD1 as a possible D gene (6 bases). CDR1 and CDR2 from the germline V gene are SGHTA and FQGTGA. Between the trimmed V and J ends, which lost 1 base and 5 bases, there was a span of 12 bases. The CDR3 is made up of 15 amino acids. The CDR3 loop is CASSLIGGADQPQHF. Here the CDR3 DNA reads TGTGCCAGCAGCTTAATTGGGGGGGCGGATCAGCCCCAGCATTTT.

The rearrangement links TRBV5-1 to TRBJ2-7; tentative D call: TRBD2 (6 bases). Between the trimmed V and J ends, which lost 4 bases and 3 bases, there was a span of 17 bases. The CDR3 sequence is 15 residues long. Germline V gene sequence: CDR1 SGHRS, CDR2 YFSETQ. The CDR3: CASSPGLPGSYEQYF. The CDR3 coding sequence is TGCGCCAGCAGCCCGGGACTCCCGGGGAGCTACGAGCAGTACTTC.

This chain connects TRBV6-5 to TRBJ2-6; D unresolved. The germline V gene has CDR1 MNHEY and CDR2 SVGAGI. The V end lost 6 bases, the J end lost 4 bases, and 13 bases lay between the germline ends. The CDR3 runs 15 residues. CDR3 loop: CASRVTHAGANVLTF. CDR3 in DNA: TGTGCCAGCAGAGTAACGCATGCGGGGGCCAACGTCCTGACTTTC.

The chain links TRBV28 to TRBJ1-1, with D maybe TRBD1 (6 bases). This CDR3 comprises 19 residues. Per the germline V gene, CDR1 is MDHEN and CDR2 is SYDVKM. The V end lost 4 bases, the J end lost 10 bases, and 34 bases lay between the germline ends. The CDR3 region is CASSSASGARLSLSPGAFF. The CDR3 DNA follows: TGTGCCAGCAGTTCCGCCTCAGGGGCGCGGCTCTCCCTGAGCCCTGGAGCTTTCTTT.

The rearrangement links TRBV3-1 (or the pseudogene TRBV3-2) to TRBJ1-1; no firm D call. The CDR3 is 13 residues long. The germline V gene has CDR1 LGHDT and CDR2 YNNKEL (reference sequence). V lost 6 bases and J lost 4, with 12 bases in between. This chain's CDR3 is CASSTAVATEAFF. CDR3 nucleotides: TGTGCCAGCAGTACCGCGGTGGCCACTGAAGCTTTCTTT.

V and J are TRBV5-4 and TRBJ2-3; D possibly corresponds to TRBD1 (5 bases). The CDR3 is 16 residues long. From germline, CDR1 is SGHNT and CDR2 YYREEE (reference sequence). Trimming cost V 1 base and J 4 bases, with 16 bases left between them. CDR3 sequence (DNA): TGTGCCAGCAGCTTGTGGGCGGTAAGGGGCGCAGATACGCAGTATTTT. Its translation is CASSLWAVRGADTQYF.

V usage is TRBV7-2 and J usage is TRBJ1-2, with D hard to call. Germline CDR1 reads SGHTA; CDR2 reads FQGNSA. Trimming shortened V by 5 bases and J by 2 bases, and 6 bases separated the two germline ends. This CDR3 has 12 amino acids. The CDR3 bases are TGTGCCAGCAGCGAGGGCAACTATGGCTACACCTTC. Translation gives CASSEGNYGYTF.

This clone showed up just a few times. The rearrangement uses TRBV5-4 and TRBJ1-2; the match to TRBD1 covers 7 bases. After removal of 2 bases from V and 2 bases from J, the junction contained 3 bases not matched to a gene. CDR3 length: 14 residues. Germline-derived CDR1 and CDR2 are SGHNT and YYREEE (reference sequence). This CDR3 is CASSFGQENYGYTF. CDR3 sequence (DNA): TGTGCCAGCAGCTTCGGACAGGAGAACTATGGCTACACCTTC. Full variable domain (rest looked up from reference TRBV5-4 and TRBJ1-2): ETGVTQSPTHLIKTRGQQVTLRCSSQSGHNTVSWYQQALGQGPQFIFQYYREEENGRGNFPPRFSGLQFPNYSSELNVNALELDDSALYLCASSFGQENYGYTFGSGTRLTVV.

This CDR3 is CASSVARDTKLFF. DNA of the CDR3: TGTGCCAGCAGCGTAGCCCGGGACACTAAACTGTTTTTT. The V gene is TRBV9, the J gene TRBJ1-4; D possibly corresponds to TRBD1 (6 bases). Germline CDR1 SGDLS, CDR2 YYNGEE. The V end lost 0 bases, the J end lost 11 bases, and 11 bases lay between the germline ends. This CDR3 region has 13 residues.

The chain carries TRBV6-5 and TRBJ1-5; a possible D gene is TRBD1 (5 bases). V was trimmed by 6 bases and J by 6 bases, leaving 9 bases between them. The CDR3 is 12 residues long. Germline lookup yields CDR1 MNHEY and CDR2 SVGAGI. The CDR3 loop reads CASRGGGQPQHF. CDR3 DNA sequence: TGTGCCAGCAGGGGGGGAGGTCAGCCCCAGCATTTT.

The chain has TRBV5-6 and TRBJ1-2, with TRBD1 identical over 8 bases. The CDR3 totals 12 residues. The junction had 7 bases not matched to a gene; V was cut back by 3 bases and J by 12 bases. Germline CDR1 reads SGHDT; CDR2 reads YYEEEE. CDR3: CASSYPGTGNTF. In nucleotides, the CDR3 is TGTGCCAGCAGCTACCCCGGGACAGGCAACACCTTC.

This chain connects TRBV19 to TRBJ2-7; D call uncertain. The CDR3 has 14 residues. The V end lost 3 bases, the J end lost 0 bases, and 9 bases lay between the germline ends. The V gene's germline CDR1 is LNHDA and CDR2 SQIVND (reference sequence). CDR3 DNA sequence: TGTGCCAGTAGTATGTCGGCAGGCTCCTACGAGCAGTACTTC. Translated, it gives CASSMSAGSYEQYF.

This chain connects TRBV19 to TRBJ2-5; maybe TRBD1 (5 bases). Germline lookup yields CDR1 LNHDA and CDR2 SQIVND (reference sequence). The V end lost 2 bases, the J end lost 2 bases, and 18 bases lay between the germline ends. There are 17 residues in the CDR3. In nucleotides, the CDR3 is TGTGCCAGTAGTATATACCCTCCTCAGACAGTACAAGAGACCCAGTACTTC. It codes for CASSIYPPQTVQETQYF.

The chain has TRBV5-1 and TRBJ2-5, with D tentatively TRBD2 (6 bases). The ends were cut back, 9 bases at V and 1 base at J, with 16 bases in the middle. The CDR3 is made up of 14 amino acids. CDR1 SGHRS and CDR2 YFSETQ come from the germline V gene. CDR3 sequence reads: CATSRLGGQETQYF. CDR3 sequence (DNA): TGCGCCACCTCACGACTCGGGGGCCAAGAGACCCAGTACTTC. The whole variable domain, filled in from reference TRBV5-1 and TRBJ2-5, reads KAGVTQTPRYLIKTRGQQVTLSCSPISGHRSVSWYQQTPGQGLQFLFEYFSETQRNKGNFPGRFSGRQFSNSRSEMNVSTLELGDSALYLCATSRLGGQETQYFGPGTRLLVL.